Listed below are T cell receptor beta chains from one sample, sequenced in a study of cytomegalovirus exposure and HLA in healthy donors. Assay: immunoSEQ multiplex PCR; the TCRdb copy retains only in-frame clones and omits some. The table has roughly 100,000 clones, 75% to 80% seen once. The sample comprised PBMCs. Receptors were obtained from a man in his sixties in good health and CMV-seropositive. The CDR3 runs from the conserved cysteine through the conserved F or W. A D gene is named only where the DNA matches it firmly. Size is omitted from some rows. Given values are once, few, many or a class for expanded clones.

>.|TRBV12-1|TRBJ2-5|.
CASSGRDRGGGETQYF
TGTGCCAGCAGCGGCCGGGACAGGGGAGGAGGAGAGACCCAGTACTTC
>few|TRBV11-2|TRBJ1-5|.
CASSLEVGRSNQPQHF
TGTGCCAGCAGCTTAGAAGTTGGCAGGAGCAATCAGCCCCAGCATTTT
>.|TRBV28|TRBJ2-7|TRBD1
CASSPLPGTGGGEQYF
TGTGCCAGCAGTCCCCTTCCCGGGACAGGGGGCGGGGAGCAGTACTTC
>.|TRBV30|TRBJ2-1|TRBD2
CAWSRRSGLAGGHREQFF
TGTGCCTGGAGTCGAAGGTCCGGGCTAGCGGGGGGGCATCGTGAGCAGTTCTTC
>few|TRBV9|TRBJ2-2|TRBD1
CASSASGTGAAGELFF
TGTGCCAGCAGCGCCAGTGGGACAGGGGCCGCCGGGGAGCTGTTTTTT
>few|TRBV11-2|TRBJ2-7|.
CATSLRQGVYEQYF
TGTGCCACCTCCCTCCGCCAGGGCGTCTACGAGCAGTACTTC
>.|TRBV18|TRBJ2-3|TRBD2
CASSPISGESTDTQYF
TGTGCCAGCTCACCAATTAGCGGGGAGAGCACAGATACGCAGTATTTT
>.|TRBV4-3|TRBJ1-1|.
CASSQSSTTEAFF
TGCGCCAGCAGCCAGTCGTCTACGACTGAAGCTTTCTTT
>once|TRBV7-6|TRBJ2-3|TRBD1
CASSLAPQGGTDTQYF
TGTGCCAGCAGCTTAGCTCCGCAGGGGGGCACAGATACGCAGTATTTT
>.|TRBV19|TRBJ2-1|.
CASRPRGNEQFF
TGTGCCAGTCGCCCGCGGGGCAATGAGCAGTTCTTC
>.|TRBV6-1|TRBJ1-1|.
CASHPWQAGNTEAFF
TGTGCCTCCCACCCCTGGCAGGCGGGGAACACTGAAGCTTTCTTT
>once|TRBV5-1|TRBJ1-2|.
CASSTTYADGYTF
TGCGCCAGCAGCACGACTTATGCGGATGGCTACACCTTC
>.|TRBV6-5|TRBJ2-1|.
CASSYSPGREQFF
TGTGCCAGCAGTTACTCGCCGGGTCGGGAGCAGTTCTTC
>.|TRBV6-6|TRBJ1-2|.
CASSYDRNYGYTF
TGTGCCAGCAGTTACGACAGAAACTATGGCTACACCTTC
>.|TRBV5-4|TRBJ1-1|.
CASSLNPGSTEAFF
TGTGCCAGCAGCTTAAACCCAGGCAGCACTGAAGCTTTCTTT
>.|TRBV7-9|TRBJ2-3|.
CSSSEGIGDTQYF
TGTTCCAGCAGCGAGGGTATTGGAGATACGCAGTATTTT
>once|TRBV19|TRBJ2-3|TRBD2
CASSIVGSGGSYDDTQYF
TGTGCCAGTAGTATAGTAGGTAGCGGGGGGTCGTACGATGATACGCAGTATTTT
>.|TRBV5-4|TRBJ2-7|TRBD1
CASRPGTGAYEQYF
TGTGCCAGTAGGCCCGGGACAGGGGCCTACGAGCAGTACTTC
>.|TRBV5-1|TRBJ2-5|TRBD1
CASSTGGGETQYF
TGCGCCAGCTCGACAGGGGGCGGTGAGACCCAGTACTTC
>.|TRBV28|TRBJ2-3|TRBD1
CASSISGTGVAQYF
TGTGCCAGCAGTATCTCCGGGACAGGGGTTGCGCAGTATTTT
>.|TRBV7-2|TRBJ2-3|.
CASSQVRGKETDTQYF
TGTGCTAGCAGCCAAGTAAGGGGAAAAGAGACAGATACGCAGTATTTT
>.|TRBV6-5|TRBJ1-1|.
CASSRQMNTEAFF
TGTGCCAGCAGTCGACAGATGAACACTGAAGCTTTCTTT
>.|TRBV7-5|TRBJ1-6|.
CVRSLAPWTGAGSPLHF
TGTGTCAGAAGCTTAGCCCCCTGGACAGGGGCAGGTTCACCCCTCCACTTT
>few|TRBV6-5|TRBJ2-2|.
CASSNRNNPPGELFF
TGTGCCAGCAGTAACCGTAACAACCCCCCCGGGGAGCTGTTTTTT
>.|TRBV13|TRBJ1-1|.
CASSLQGPEAFF
TGTGCCAGCAGCCTGCAGGGTCCTGAAGCTTTCTTT
>.|TRBV6-5|TRBJ1-1|.
CASSYGPRQGAFF
TGTGCCAGCAGTTACGGGCCCAGGCAGGGAGCTTTCTTT
>.|TRBV5-4|TRBJ1-2|TRBD1
CASSLDEDRARYGYTF
TGTGCCAGCAGCTTGGACGAGGACAGGGCACGATATGGCTACACCTTC
>once|TRBV7-2|TRBJ2-1|.
CASSPAEGEQFF
TGTGCCAGCAGCCCGGCTGAGGGTGAGCAGTTCTTC
>.|TRBV11-1|TRBJ1-1|.
CASSLPRKGVIAEAFF
TGTGCCAGCAGCTTACCCCGGAAGGGGGTGATCGCTGAAGCTTTCTTT
>.|TRBV10-2|TRBJ2-7|.
CASTDSSYEQYF
TGCGCCAGCACCGACAGCTCCTACGAGCAGTACTTC
>.|TRBV5-1|TRBJ2-3|TRBD2
CASSPSRTSGGWDTQYF
TGCGCCAGCAGCCCCTCACGGACTAGCGGGGGATGGGATACGCAGTATTTT
>few|TRBV6-1|TRBJ2-7|TRBD1
CASSETGGAGYEQYF
TGTGCCAGCAGTGAAACAGGGGGCGCCGGCTACGAGCAGTACTTC
>.|TRBV30|TRBJ2-5|.
CAWSVMAQETQYF
TGTGCCTGGAGTGTAATGGCACAAGAGACCCAGTACTTC
>few|TRBV6-5|TRBJ2-3|.
CASRGLAPSTDTQYF
TGTGCCAGCCGTGGGCTAGCACCTAGCACAGATACGCAGTATTTT
>.|TRBV19|TRBJ2-3|TRBD1
CASSAPLRQGRNTQYF
TGTGCCAGTAGTGCCCCTCTTAGACAGGGGCGGAATACGCAGTATTTT
>.|TRBV7-9|TRBJ1-2|TRBD1
CASSATGGRDGYTF
TGTGCCAGCAGCGCAACAGGGGGCCGGGATGGCTACACCTTC
>.|TRBV6-5|TRBJ1-1|.
CATRSGGAFF
TGTGCCACCCGGTCCGGAGGGGCTTTCTTT
>.|TRBV5-7|TRBJ1-2|.
CASDLRGGYGYTF
TGTGCCAGCGACCTGCGCGGGGGCTATGGCTACACCTTC
>few|TRBV10-1|TRBJ2-7|.
CAGLYEQYF
TGCGCCGGACTCTACGAGCAGTACTTC
>.|TRBV5-1|TRBJ2-1|TRBD1
CASTQDRLSYNEQFF
TGCGCCAGCACCCAGGACAGGCTCTCCTACAATGAGCAGTTCTTC
>.|TRBV5-1|TRBJ1-4|TRBD1
CASSRTGGPNEKLFF
TGCGCCAGCAGCAGGACAGGGGGCCCTAATGAAAAACTGTTTTTT
>.|TRBV5-4|TRBJ2-3|TRBD1
CASSLGQGATDTQYF
TGTGCCAGCAGCTTGGGACAGGGGGCGACAGATACGCAGTATTTT
>.|TRBV2|TRBJ2-7|TRBD1
CASSVQGAEEQYF
TGTGCCAGCAGCGTACAGGGGGCTGAAGAGCAGTACTTC
>few|TRBV18|TRBJ1-3|TRBD1
CASSRDRGNGNTIYF
TGTGCCAGCTCACGGGACAGGGGTAATGGAAACACCATATATTTT
>.|TRBV27|TRBJ1-1|.
CASSLGGGTEAFF
TGTGCCAGCAGTTTAGGGGGAGGCACTGAAGCTTTCTTT
>.|TRBV10-3|TRBJ1-2|.
CAIKQAYGYTF
TGTGCCATCAAACAGGCCTATGGCTACACCTTC
>few|TRBV18|TRBJ2-7|.
CASSPSRAGYEQYF
TGTGCCAGCTCACCGAGCCGGGCGGGCTACGAGCAGTACTTC
>.|TRBV5-4|TRBJ1-2|TRBD1
CASSSAGTGVYGYTF
TGTGCCAGCAGCTCAGCCGGGACAGGCGTATATGGCTACACCTTC
>.|TRBV4-2|TRBJ1-2|.
CASSQEIENYGYTF
TGTGCCAGCAGCCAAGAAATAGAGAACTATGGCTACACCTTC
>.|TRBV9|TRBJ2-3|TRBD1
CASSLTGVGAQYF
TGTGCCAGCAGCCTAACAGGGGTAGGGGCGCAGTATTTT
>.|TRBV6-4|TRBJ2-7|TRBD2
CAISPGLARHEQYF
TGTGCCATATCCCCGGGACTAGCGCGCCACGAGCAGTACTTC
>.|TRBV6-1|TRBJ1-3|.
CASSQGHAGNTIYF
TGTGCCAGCAGTCAGGGACACGCCGGAAACACCATATATTTT
>.|TRBV30|TRBJ2-5|TRBD1
CAWSALQGRQETQYF
TGTGCCTGGAGTGCGTTACAGGGGCGCCAAGAGACCCAGTACTTC
>.|TRBV2|TRBJ2-6|.
CASRQEAGANVLTF
TGTGCCAGCCGCCAGGAAGCAGGGGCCAACGTCCTGACTTTC
>few|TRBV14|TRBJ1-2|.
CASSAPDRYYGYTF
TGTGCCAGCAGCGCCCCGGACAGATACTATGGCTACACCTTC